Below, 25 T cell receptor beta chains from the same sample are listed, as sequenced in a study of shared clonotypes between healthy human individuals. The naive CD8 population came from CD45RO-negative cells selected for CCR7, without terminally differentiated effector memory CD45RA+ cells. Clones were read by immunoSEQ multiplex PCR, and TCRdb kept only the in-frame ones, dropping some. This repertoire shows about 800,000 clones, 96% found once; its top ten account for approximately 0.2%. Sequencing used naive CD8+ T cells sorted from blood. The receptors come from a man younger than 45 in good health.

This rearrangement joins TRBV27 to TRBJ2-3; no reliable D call. CDR3 length: 13 residues. Germline V gene lookup returns CDR1 MNHEY and CDR2 SMNVEV (reference sequence). The V gene lost 6 bases and the J gene lost 4 bases, with 11 bases spanning the gap. This CDR3 reads CASSPGRPDTQYF. The CDR3 region has the DNA TGTGCCAGCAGCCCCGGGCGGCCAGATACGCAGTATTTT.

The chain is built from TRBV28 and TRBJ2-3; D is undetermined. Trimming stripped 3 bases from V and 4 bases from J, with 26 bases between. Germline-derived CDR1 and CDR2 are MDHEN and SYDVKM. The CDR3 is made up of 19 amino acids. The CDR3 DNA reads as TGTGCCAGCAGTTTGAGACGGATCGAAACACTGGAAGACGCAGATACGCAGTATTTT. Translated: CASSLRRIETLEDADTQYF. Supplemented by reference TRBV28 and TRBJ2-3, the full variable domain reads DVKVTQSSRYLVKRTGEKVFLECVQDMDHENMFWYRQDPGLGLRLIYFSYDVKMKEKGDIPEGYSVSREKKERFSLILESASTNQTSMYLCASSLRRIETLEDADTQYFGPGTRLTVL.

The V and J genes are TRBV19 and TRBJ2-7; no reliable D call. The ends were cut back, 5 bases at V and 2 bases at J, with 7 bases in the middle. The length of the CDR3 is 12 residues. CDR1 is LNHDA, CDR2 SQIVND, per germline (reference sequence). The CDR3 here is CASSGSTYEQYF. DNA of the CDR3: TGTGCCAGTAGTGGGTCCACCTACGAGCAGTACTTC.

The table lists this clone with a count of one. J is TRBJ2-7 and V is TRBV29-1; 8 bases line up with TRBD1. The J segment lost 3 bases and the V segment lost 4 bases, leaving 5 bases of the junction unmatched. CDR1 and CDR2 from the germline V gene are SQVTM and ANQGSEA. The CDR3 runs to 13 residues. The CDR3 sequence is CSVATGENYEQYF. The CDR3 bases are TGCAGCGTTGCGACAGGGGAAAACTACGAGCAGTACTTC.

The rearrangement links TRBV19 to TRBJ2-7; 7 bases align to TRBD2. Trimming removed 6 bases from V and 5 bases from J; junction bases left unmatched: 7. The CDR3 is 13 residues long. The germline V gene has CDR1 LNHDA and CDR2 SQIVND (reference sequence). CDR3 bases: TGTGCCAGTAGCCCGGGGGGAGGAGACGAGCAGTACTTC. Amino acid sequence: CASSPGGGDEQYF.

The chain is built from TRBV27 and TRBJ2-7; D perhaps matches TRBD1 (6 bases). With 0 bases removed from V and 3 bases from J, the gap between germline ends came to 12 bases. This CDR3 region has 15 residues. CDR1 MNHEY and CDR2 SMNVEV come from the germline V gene (reference sequence). The CDR3 DNA follows: TGTGCCAGCAGTTTATCCCCCGGGACAATCTACGAGCAGTACTTC. It codes for CASSLSPGTIYEQYF.

This clone was found once. The gene calls are TRBV5-4 and TRBJ2-1, with a weak D call TRBD1 (6 bases). Germline assignment: CDR1 SGHNT and CDR2 YYREEE (reference sequence). There are 15 residues in the CDR3. V lost 4 bases to trimming and J lost 0 bases, with 11 bases between them. CDR3 sequence (DNA): TGTGCCAGCAGCAAGGACAGCAGCTCCTACAATGAGCAGTTCTTC. It translates to CASSKDSSSYNEQFF.

This clone came up once. The chain employs TRBV7-3 and TRBJ2-1; 10 nucleotides align to TRBD2. From germline, CDR1 is SGHTA and CDR2 FQGTGA. This CDR3 has 18 amino acids. With V trimmed by 2 bases and J by 3 bases, 10 bases remained unmatched. Here the CDR3 reads CASSLEPSGSPDYNEQFF. In DNA, the CDR3 is TGTGCCAGCAGCTTAGAACCTAGCGGGAGTCCGGACTACAATGAGCAGTTCTTC.

The chain couples TRBV7-9 to TRBJ2-1; 9 positions match TRBD2. In germline, CDR1 is SEHNR, CDR2 FQNEAQ (reference sequence). V lost 4 bases to trimming and J lost 16 bases; unmatched junction nucleotides: 20. The CDR3 has 16 residues. The CDR3 DNA follows: TGTGCCAGCAGCTCAGAGGCGGGCAGACCGGGACTAGCCCAATTCTTC. This gives the protein CASSSEAGRPGLAQFF.

V and J are TRBV18 and TRBJ2-1; tentatively, D is TRBD2 (5 bases). Per the germline V gene, CDR1 is KGHSH and CDR2 is LQKENI. This CDR3 is 12 amino acids long. Trimming took 5 bases from V and 7 from J, leaving 9 bases between them. The CDR3 region is CASSTTSNEQFF. CDR3 bases: TGTGCCAGCTCAACTACTAGTAATGAGCAGTTCTTC.

The chain uses TRBV27 and TRBJ2-2, with 7 positions matching TRBD2. The ends lost 0 bases at V and 2 bases at J; junction bases unmatched: 6. Germline V lookup: CDR1 MNHEY, CDR2 SMNVEV (reference sequence). This CDR3 has 17 residues. CDR3 coding DNA: TGTGCCAGCAGTTTATCAGGGGCTAGCGGAAACACCGGGGAGCTGTTTTTT. Translating it yields CASSLSGASGNTGELFF.

The rearrangement joins TRBV6-1 to TRBJ2-3; D gene uncertain. Germline CDR1 MNHNS, CDR2 SASEGT. The CDR3 has 11 residues. Between the trimmed V and J ends, which lost 1 base and 14 bases, there was a span of 10 bases. As DNA, the CDR3 is TGTGCCAGCAGTGAAGTTTACGTGGTGTATTTT. It translates to CASSEVYVVYF.

V usage is TRBV4-1 and J usage is TRBJ2-5; unclear D gene. CDR1 and CDR2 from the germline V gene are MGHRA and YSYEKL. This CDR3 contains 17 residues. V dropped 4 bases and J dropped 5 bases, with 23 bases sitting between them. CDR3 DNA: TGCGCCAGCAGCCCCCGGGTTTCCCTCTCCTTCGGGGAGACCCAGTACTTC. It codes for CASSPRVSLSFGETQYF.

The rearrangement joins TRBV27 to TRBJ1-2; tentative D call: TRBD1 (6 bases). Germline loops: CDR1 MNHEY, CDR2 SMNVEV (reference sequence). Between the trimmed V and J ends, which lost 3 bases and 0 bases, there was a span of 8 bases. The CDR3 sequence is 14 residues long. The CDR3 loop is CASSFGTTNYGYTF. In nucleotides, the CDR3 is TGTGCCAGCAGTTTTGGGACAACTAACTATGGCTACACCTTC.

This chain connects TRBV11-3 to TRBJ2-2; D is ambiguous. The CDR3 is made up of 13 amino acids. The ends were cut back, 5 bases at V and 7 bases at J, with 11 bases in the middle. The germline V gene encodes CDR1 SGHNT and CDR2 YENEEA. The CDR3 region has the DNA TGTGCCAGCAGCCCCCGGTTGAGCGGGGAGCTGTTTTTT. Amino acids: CASSPRLSGELFF.

CDR3 DNA: TGTGCCAGCAGTTTATATTCGGGTACGGGATCCTACGAGCAGTACTTC. Amino acids: CASSLYSGTGSYEQYF. V is TRBV27 and J is TRBJ2-7; D perhaps matches TRBD2 (5 bases). Germline loops: CDR1 MNHEY, CDR2 SMNVEV (reference sequence). CDR3 size: 16 residues. Trimming took 1 base from V and 1 from J, leaving 14 bases between them.

The V gene is TRBV9, the J gene TRBJ2-4; D unresolved. Germline values: CDR1 SGDLS, CDR2 YYNGEE. The CDR3 runs to 14 residues. The V gene lost 0 bases and the J gene lost 1 base, with 5 bases spanning the gap. The CDR3 bases are TGTGCCAGCAGCGTAGCCGCGGCCAAAAACATTCAGTACTTC. Its translation is CASSVAAAKNIQYF.

This rearrangement joins TRBV10-3 to TRBJ2-1; 7 bases fit TRBD2. The V and J ends lost 3 bases and 7 bases, in that order; junction bases with no gene match: 6. This CDR3 has 14 amino acids. The V gene's germline CDR1 is ENHRY and CDR2 SYGVKD. This chain's CDR3 is CAISDHHSGNEQFF. The CDR3 nucleotides read TGTGCCATCAGTGATCACCATAGCGGGAATGAGCAGTTCTTC.

The chain links TRBV29-1 to TRBJ2-1; TRBD2 might be the D (6 bases). The V end lost 1 base, the J end lost 7 bases, and 20 bases lay between the germline ends. Germline V CDR1 and CDR2: SQVTM, ANQGSEA. The CDR3 consists of 16 residues. The CDR3 DNA follows: TGCAGCGTTGAAGCGATGGGACTTCCTGAGCGGAATGAGCAGTTCTTC. This translates into CSVEAMGLPERNEQFF.

V is TRBV4-1 and J is TRBJ2-1; a weak D match, TRBD1 (6 bases). The CDR3 runs 15 residues. V was cut by 6 bases and J by 5 bases, with 17 bases left in between. Germline CDR1 is MGHRA and CDR2 is YSYEKL. CDR3 sequence reads: CASREISAGDNEQFF. The CDR3 coding sequence is TGCGCCAGCAGGGAGATAAGCGCAGGGGACAATGAGCAGTTCTTC.

The V and J genes are TRBV7-9 and TRBJ2-7, with D tentatively TRBD2 (6 bases). Trimming took off 6 bases at V and 3 bases at J, with 27 bases between the two ends. The CDR3 consists of 18 residues. Germline CDR1 is SEHNR and CDR2 is FQNEAQ (reference sequence). This CDR3 reads CASSYPPGVGKKVYEQYF. CDR3 sequence (DNA): TGTGCCAGCAGTTACCCCCCGGGAGTGGGTAAAAAGGTCTACGAGCAGTACTTC.

The chain couples TRBV4-3 to TRBJ2-3; 10 bases line up with TRBD2. The CDR3 is 17 amino acids. The germline V gene encodes CDR1 LGHNA and CDR2 YSLEER. V was pared by 0 bases and J by 2 bases, with 5 bases of the junction left unmatched. The CDR3 DNA reads as TGCGCCAGCAGCCAAGAGCGCGGACTAGCGGCCACAGATACGCAGTATTTT. This gives the protein CASSQERGLAATDTQYF.

This rearrangement joins TRBV11-3 to TRBJ2-3, with TRBD1 matching 7 bases. The CDR3 has 15 residues. Germline V gene lookup returns CDR1 SGHNT and CDR2 YENEEA. V was pared by 5 bases and J by 6 bases, with 11 bases of the junction left unmatched. The DNA for the CDR3 is TGTGCCAGCAGCCCCAGGACAGGCCTTGTGGATACGCAGTATTTT. It specifies CASSPRTGLVDTQYF.

This sequence joins TRBV4-3 and TRBJ1-2, with D possibly TRBD1 on 5 matching bases. Germline values: CDR1 LGHNA, CDR2 YSLEER. CDR3 length equals 15 residues. V was clipped by 4 bases and J by 2 bases, with 14 bases between them. In nucleotides, the CDR3 is TGCGCCAGCAGCCGAGCACAGGATCTGAACTATGGCTACACCTTC. Residues: CASSRAQDLNYGYTF.

The chain employs TRBV10-2 and TRBJ2-3; TRBD2 matches 7 bases. Germline CDR1 and CDR2: WSHSY and SAAADI. Trimming at V came to 10 bases and at J to 3 bases, leaving 10 bases not matched to a gene. The CDR3 length is 14 residues. In DNA form, the CDR3 reads TGCGCCATCAACGCGGGAGAGTGGACAGATACGCAGTATTTT. Residues: CAINAGEWTDTQYF.